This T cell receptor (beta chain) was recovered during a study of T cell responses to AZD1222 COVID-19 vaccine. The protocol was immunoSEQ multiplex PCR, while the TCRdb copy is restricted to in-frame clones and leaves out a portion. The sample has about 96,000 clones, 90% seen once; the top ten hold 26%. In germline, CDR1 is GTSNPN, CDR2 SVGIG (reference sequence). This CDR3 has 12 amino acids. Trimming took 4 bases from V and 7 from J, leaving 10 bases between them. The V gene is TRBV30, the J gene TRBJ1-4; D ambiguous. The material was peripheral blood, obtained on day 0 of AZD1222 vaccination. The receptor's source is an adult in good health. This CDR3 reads CAWMAGSEKLFF. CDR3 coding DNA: TGTGCCTGGATGGCCGGTAGTGAAAAACTGTTTTTT.